What follows are 10 T cell receptor beta chains derived from one specimen sequenced in a study of CXCR3-negative and CXCR3-positive naive CD8 T cells. The authors made the TRB cDNA libraries by 5' RACE using UMI labels. From the 5' RACE reads, TCRdb lists one entry per CDR3 protein and no DNA. The table lists 140,000 to 150,000 distinct CDR3 sequences, with over 0.25% in the top ten. Antigens of these TCRs are unknown. Findings and limits, study-wide: Compared with CXCR3-negative naive cells, CXCR3-positive naive cells showed more hydrophobic TRB CDR3s.

What was sequenced was naive CXCR3+ CD8+ T cells from blood. Subset described: CD45RO-CCR7+CD27+CD95- naive CD8+ T cells expressing CXCR3 (TNR3+). Receptors originate from a human donor in good health. Some clones in this sample may be carry-over from other donors' samples.

This chain connects TRBV9 to TRBJ2-2; the TCRdb D gene call, TRBD1, has no DNA to confirm it. Germline CDR1 and CDR2: SGDLS and YYNGEE. This CDR3 has 17 residues. The CDR3 reads CASSVAPDTTNTGELFF.

The J gene is TRBJ2-1, the V gene TRBV4-3; absent DNA, TCRdb's TRBD2 call cannot be checked. CDR1 is LGHNA, CDR2 YSLEER, per germline. This CDR3 spans 16 amino acids. CDR3 residues: CASSQQGLAGQDEQFF.

This chain uses TRBV12-3 or TRBV12-4 with TRBJ1-2. There are 13 residues in the CDR3. CDR3 sequence: CASSLDVVGGYTF.

The V gene is TRBV6-5, the J gene TRBJ1-5; TCRdb returns TRBD1, unconfirmable since there is no DNA. The CDR3 length is 15 residues. The germline CDR1 and CDR2 sequences are MNHEY and SVGAGI. CDR3 sequence reads: CASSIRTGSNQPQHF.

The chain joins TRBV29-1 to TRBJ2-1; the D call from TCRdb, TRBD1, cannot be confirmed without DNA. Germline-derived CDR1 and CDR2 are SQVTM and ANQGSEA. This CDR3 contains 15 residues. The CDR3 is CSVEDRGAAGNEQFF.

The chain uses TRBV4-1 and TRBJ2-7; TCRdb's D gene call, TRBD1, goes unchecked for lack of DNA. Germline CDR1 reads MGHRA; CDR2 reads YSYEKL. The CDR3 runs 14 residues. CDR3 region: CASSHRSADYEQYF.

The chain recombines TRBV7-6 with TRBJ2-1; TCRdb's D call, TRBD1, is unchecked because there is no DNA. The germline V gene encodes CDR1 SGHVS and CDR2 FNYEAQ. This CDR3 has 16 amino acids. Here the CDR3 reads CASSSPEAGVYNEQFF.

The gene calls are TRBV6-2 or TRBV6-3 and TRBJ2-6. This CDR3 has 14 amino acids. The germline gives CDR1 MNHEY, CDR2 SVGEGT. CDR3 loop: CASSYDSGANVLTF.

The chain recombines TRBV10-3 with TRBJ2-2; TCRdb's D call of TRBD2 is untestable without DNA. The CDR3 loop spans 17 amino acids. Germline V gene sequence: CDR1 ENHRY, CDR2 SYGVKD. The CDR3 spells CASESGLAGGNTGELFF.

The genes are TRBV6-5 and TRBJ1-5. The CDR3 runs 14 residues. Germline V CDR1 and CDR2: MNHEY, SVGAGI. CDR3 sequence reads: CASSTSNVFPPQHF.